This TCR beta chain was captured in a study of blood T cell repertoires in COVID-19. Deletions cut 3 bases from V and 4 bases from J, with 13 bases between. CDR1 and CDR2 (germline): ENHRY, SYGVKD. The CDR3 consists of 15 residues. This clone was detected only a few times. Here immunoSEQ multiplex PCR was the method, and the copy in TCRdb shows in-frame clones only, minus some. Of roughly 250,000 clones detected, around 88% appear once; the ten largest clones hold 2.5% to 3.5%. The sequence was obtained from a woman aged 35 to 49 with acute COVID-19. The gene calls are TRBV10-3 and TRBJ2-1, with D possibly matching TRBD1 (6 bases). The sequencing input was PBMCs or T cells enriched from blood (not recorded which). The CDR3 is CAISDLTGPYNEQFF. The CDR3 DNA reads as TGTGCCATCAGTGATCTGACAGGTCCATACAATGAGCAGTTCTTC.